One sample yielded the 17 T cell receptor beta chains listed below, sequenced in a study of blood T cells in healthy people across ages. Through a sample-barcoded 5' primer and a J-beta primer mix, a second PCR was run for roughly 6 to 11 cycles. Via MiXCR, TCRdb re-called the 5' RACE reads, giving one row per CDR3 protein. The table records approximately 800,000 distinct CDR3 sequences, around 25% of them present only once. These data were also reused for a study on T cells of mothers and their children.

Sequencing was carried out using blood. The receptors here all came from a boy aged 5-17 years in good health.

The gene calls are TRBV9 and TRBJ2-3; no firm D call. The CDR3 runs to 15 residues. V was pared by 0 bases and J by 4 bases, with 12 bases between. CDR1 is SGDLS and CDR2 is YYNGEE in the germline V gene. CDR3 sequence reads: CASSVETSVADTQYF. The CDR3 nucleotides are TGTGCCAGCAGCGTAGAGACCAGCGTCGCAGATACGCAGTATTTT. The whole variable domain, remainder taken from reference TRBV9 and TRBJ2-3, is DSGVTQTPKHLITATGQRVTLRCSPRSGDLSVYWYQQSLDQGLQFLIQYYNGEERAKGNILERFSAQQFPDLHSELNLSSLELGDSALYFCASSVETSVADTQYFGPGTRLTVL.

This clonotype turned up a few times. This rearrangement joins TRBV7-2 to TRBJ2-1; D gene ambiguous. The CDR3 is 15 residues long. In germline, CDR1 is SGHTA, CDR2 FQGNSA. Trimming took off 5 bases at V and 0 bases at J, with 11 bases between the two ends. Here the CDR3 reads CASSKTESSYNEQFF. CDR3 in DNA: TGTGCCAGCAGCAAGACGGAGAGCTCCTACAATGAGCAGTTCTTC.

This clonotype was counted only a few times. In DNA form, the CDR3 reads TGTGCCAGCTCACCACGGACAGGGATTACAGTGGAGACCCAGTACTTC. This gives the protein CASSPRTGITVETQYF. The chain joins TRBV18 to TRBJ2-5; TRBD1 aligns across 8 bases. The CDR3 covers 16 residues. CDR1 and CDR2 (germline): KGHSH, LQKENI. Trimming removed 1 base from V and 5 bases from J; junction bases left unmatched: 9.

This rearrangement joins TRBV28 to TRBJ1-1; 8 bases line up with TRBD1. CDR1 MDHEN and CDR2 SYDVKM come from the germline V gene. The CDR3 spans 14 residues. Trimming removed 4 bases from V and 6 bases from J; junction bases left unmatched: 7. DNA for the CDR3: TGTGCCAGCAGTTGGGCGACAGGGGTAGCTGAAGCTTTCTTT. It specifies CASSWATGVAEAFF.

The table lists this clonotype with a few counts. The chain links TRBV27 to TRBJ2-5, with D unclear. The DNA matches TRBJ2-1 better at its end, which makes the J call doubtful. CDR1 and CDR2 from the germline V gene are MNHEY and SMNVEV (reference sequence). The CDR3 is 13 amino acids. The CDR3 spells CASSLSSTHEQFF. CDR3 coding DNA: TGTGCCAGCAGTTTATCCAGCACTCATGAGCAGTTCTTC.

A few counts support this clonotype. This chain links TRBV29-1 with TRBJ2-7, with D hard to call. Trimming removed 7 bases from V and 2 bases from J, with 18 bases in between. There are 14 residues in the CDR3. The germline CDR1 and CDR2 sequences are SQVTM and ANQGSEA. CDR3 loop: CSAENTRAPYEQYF. DNA for the CDR3: TGCAGCGCCGAAAACACCCGGGCGCCCTACGAGCAGTACTTC.

The chain has TRBV7-2 and TRBJ2-1, with D possibly TRBD2 on 5 matching bases. Germline V CDR1 and CDR2: SGHTA, FQGNSA. Trimming removed 3 bases at V and 8 bases at J, with 14 bases between. The CDR3 has 14 residues. CDR3 in DNA: TGTGCCAGCAGCTTGGGGAGCCTATTGGATGAGCAGTTCTTC. Translated, it gives CASSLGSLLDEQFF.

The chain couples TRBV7-6 to TRBJ2-3; TRBD2 might be the D (6 bases). CDR3 length equals 14 residues. Trimming stripped 4 bases from V and 4 bases from J, with 12 bases between. Germline loops: CDR1 SGHVS, CDR2 FNYEAQ. The CDR3 loop reads CASSSVAVADTQYF. The CDR3 DNA is TGTGCCAGCAGCTCGGTAGCGGTAGCAGATACGCAGTATTTT.

This clonotype was found a few times. The rearrangement joins TRBV7-9 to TRBJ2-1; tentative D call: TRBD1 (6 bases). Germline V gene data show CDR1 as SEHNR and CDR2 as FQNEAQ (reference sequence). The CDR3 totals 15 residues. Trimming cost V 2 bases and J 3 bases, with 11 bases left between them. This chain's CDR3 is CASSLTTGIYNEQFF. CDR3 nucleotide sequence: TGTGCCAGCAGCTTAACAACAGGGATCTACAATGAGCAGTTCTTC.

The rearrangement links TRBV2 to TRBJ1-6; D unresolved. The CDR3 contains 16 residues. Germline loops: CDR1 SNHLY, CDR2 FYNNEI. V lost 7 bases and J 0 bases, leaving 13 bases between the germline ends. The CDR3 region is CASKRLVDSYNSPLHF. Written as DNA, the CDR3 is TGTGCCAGCAAGCGGCTAGTAGACTCCTATAATTCACCCCTCCACTTT.

V usage is TRBV29-1 and J usage is TRBJ2-1; TRBD2 might be the D (6 bases). Per the germline V gene, CDR1 is SQVTM and CDR2 is ANQGSEA. The V and J ends lost 2 bases and 12 bases respectively, with 11 bases between them. The CDR3 runs 11 residues. CDR3 amino acids: CSVETGSMQFF. CDR3 coding DNA: TGCAGCGTTGAAACCGGGAGTATGCAGTTCTTC.

This clonotype has only a few counts. The genes are TRBV29-1 and TRBJ1-4; 10 nucleotides agree with TRBD1. The V segment lost 7 bases and the J segment 7 bases; nucleotides outside the gene matches: 6. There are 13 residues in the CDR3. Germline V gene lookup returns CDR1 SQVTM and CDR2 ANQGSEA. DNA for the CDR3: TGCAGCGCTATGACAGGGGGCCCTGAAAAACTGTTTTTT. Protein sequence: CSAMTGGPEKLFF.

CDR3 in amino acids: CASSQDGDPGRPYEQYV. The DNA for the CDR3 is TGCGCCAGCAGCCAAGATGGAGACCCGGGGAGGCCCTACGAGCAGTACGTC. The V and J genes are TRBV4-3 and TRBJ2-5, with D possibly TRBD2 on 6 matching bases. The J call may be faulty, since TRBJ2-7 better matches the DNA end. Germline CDR1 LGHNA, CDR2 YSLEER. This CDR3 is built from 17 residues.

The chain combines TRBV7-2 with TRBJ2-5; TRBD2 matches at 7 bases. This CDR3 is 14 amino acids long. Germline V gene lookup returns CDR1 SGHTA and CDR2 FQGNSA. Trimming at V came to 7 bases and at J to 2 bases, leaving 7 bases not matched to a gene. CDR3: CASKAGYMQETQYF. As DNA, the CDR3 is TGTGCCAGCAAAGCGGGGTATATGCAAGAGACCCAGTACTTC.

The chain carries TRBV5-6 and TRBJ2-7, with D possibly being TRBD1 or TRBD2 (5 bases each). This CDR3 spans 14 amino acids. V shed 4 bases and J shed 5 bases, with 16 bases lying between them. Germline-derived CDR1 and CDR2 are SGHDT and YYEEEE. CDR3 nucleotide sequence: TGTGCCAGCAGCGAGGGGTTTCCAGGGAACGAGCAGTACTTC. The encoded protein is CASSEGFPGNEQYF.

The sample holds a few counts of this clonotype. The V gene is TRBV7-9, the J gene TRBJ2-1; 9 bases agree with TRBD2. V shed 7 bases and J 5 bases; nucleotides not matched to a gene: 15. Per germline, CDR1 SEHNR and CDR2 FQNEAQ (reference sequence). CDR3 length equals 17 residues. The CDR3 here is CASTPRIWREGDNEQFF. CDR3 nucleotides: TGTGCCAGCACCCCTAGGATCTGGCGGGAGGGCGACAATGAGCAGTTCTTC.

Concerning this clonotype: The junction and the germline gene differ at one end; a read error may be behind it. The chain uses TRBV7-2 and TRBJ2-2; D unresolved. CDR3 length: 14 residues. Germline CDR1 reads SGHTA; CDR2 reads FQGNSA. CDR3 region: CASSLGQNAGELFF. The DNA for the CDR3 is TGTGCCAGCAGCTTAGGCCAGAACGCCGGGGAGCTGTTTTTT.